This T cell receptor beta chain was profiled in a study of CD8 T cells in ankylosing spondylitis. Study results and limitations: Earlier reports found some motif variants in synovial fluid and blood in reactive arthritis. The study looked at matched synovial fluid samples from ankylosing spondylitis patients. Disease-linked clones were reported to be significantly enriched there. The study identified a TCR beta motif of several highly homologous variants that appeared characteristic of ankylosing spondylitis blood.

Scientists made TCR beta libraries using quantitative 5'-RACE with molecular barcodes. TCRdb re-analysed the 5' RACE reads in MiXCR, keeping a single row per CDR3 protein. The table lists around 130,000 distinct CDR3 sequences, approximately 14% of them singletons, with 2.5% to 3% in the top ten. Looked up from germline, CDR1 is MNHEY and CDR2 is SVGAGI. The CDR3 spans 15 residues. V lost 2 bases and J lost 6; bases outside the gene matches: 6. This clonotype was picked up many times. Its antigen is as yet unknown. This TCR derives from a female donor with ankylosing spondylitis or in good health (not recorded which). The sequenced material came from blood, either unsorted or a sorted T cell fraction (not recorded which). The chain links TRBV6-5 to TRBJ2-1, with 8 bases aligning to TRBD1. The CDR3 coding sequence is TGTGCCAGCAGTTACCATGGACAGGGTACCAATGAGCAGTTCTTC. It encodes CASSYHGQGTNEQFF.